The clone carrying this T cell receptor (beta chain) came up many times. The entry originates in a study of read filtering for tumor transcriptome and immune sequencing. Study details: Among patients, approximately 16 were male and some 15 female, aged roughly 45 to 80 (mean around 68).

Molecular barcoded adaptors covering alpha/delta and beta/gamma chains were used on about 0.4 ug RNA. TCRdb fed the reads into MiXCR, producing one record per CDR3 protein. The sample holds fewer than 45,000 distinct CDR3 sequences; about 10% are singletons and the top ten take around 30%. The V end lost 3 bases, the J end lost 6 bases, and 9 bases lay between the germline ends. There are 12 residues in the CDR3. The germline CDR1 and CDR2 sequences are SGHVS and FQNEAQ. The chain combines TRBV7-8 with TRBJ2-7, with D possibly matching TRBD2 (6 bases). Sequences were obtained from a population of CD138-negative cells sorted from bone marrow. The receptor's source is a donor older than 35 with multiple myeloma. The CDR3 DNA sequence: TGTGCCAGCAGCTTCACCGGGGGCGAGCAGTACTTC. Translated: CASSFTGGEQYF.